Below are 26 T cell receptor beta chains sequenced from a single sample in a study of blood T cell repertoires in COVID-19. Sequencing used immunoSEQ multiplex PCR; TCRdb keeps in-frame clones, though not all of them. Among under 350,000 clones listed, around 86% were seen once. Sequencing used PBMCs or T cells enriched from blood (not recorded which). These receptors all stem from a woman aged 40 to 50 with acute COVID-19.

The rearrangement uses TRBV7-2 and TRBJ1-1; D is possibly TRBD1 (6 bases). Germline lookup yields CDR1 SGHTA and CDR2 FQGNSA. Trimming removed 7 bases at V and 4 bases at J, with 10 bases between. The CDR3 loop spans 12 amino acids. The CDR3 spells CASTRTATEAFF. CDR3 in DNA: TGTGCCAGCACCAGGACAGCCACTGAAGCTTTCTTT.

The chain uses TRBV19 and TRBJ2-3; 7 bases agree with TRBD1. With 10 bases clipped from V and 0 bases from J, the junction kept 7 bases outside the gene matches. Germline CDR1 reads LNHDA; CDR2 reads SQIVND (reference sequence). The CDR3 contains 14 residues. CDR3 coding DNA: TGTGCCACTACGATACAGGGGAGCACAGATACGCAGTATTTT. Translating it yields CATTIQGSTDTQYF. Full variable domain (outside the CDR3, taken from reference TRBV19 and TRBJ2-3): DGGITQSPKYLFRKEGQNVTLSCEQNLNHDAMYWYRQDPGQGLRLIYYSQIVNDFQKGDIAEGYSVSREKKESFPLTVTSAQKNPTAFYLCATTIQGSTDTQYFGPGTRLTVL.

This clone came up many times. The chain has TRBV14 and TRBJ1-2; 9 bases agree with TRBD1. V was clipped by 3 bases and J by 4 bases; unmatched bases: 0. CDR1 and CDR2 from the germline V gene are SGHDN and FVKESK. This CDR3 is built from 13 residues. The CDR3 DNA reads TGTGCCAGCAGCCAGACAGGGGGCTATGGCTACACCTTC. It translates to CASSQTGGYGYTF.

This clone was observed a handful of times. The chain links TRBV7-9 to TRBJ2-1, with 10 bases fitting TRBD2. Germline CDR1 reads SEHNR; CDR2 reads FQNEAQ (reference sequence). The CDR3 covers 18 residues. V shed 1 base and J 8 bases; nucleotides not matched to a gene: 14. DNA for the CDR3: TGTGCCAGCAGCTTAGACGGTATAGCGGGAGGTGTGGCAGATGAGCAGTTCTTC. This gives the protein CASSLDGIAGGVADEQFF.

The chain links TRBV7-4 to TRBJ2-7, with D perhaps TRBD2 (7 bases). The V gene's germline CDR1 is SGHVT and CDR2 SQSDAQ. CDR3 length: 18 residues. V dropped 0 bases and J dropped 4 bases, with 22 bases sitting between them. The CDR3 DNA is TGTGCCAGCAGCTTAGCCACCCGGGGGGCTCCCAGCCGGTACGAGCAGTACTTC. Translating it yields CASSLATRGAPSRYEQYF. Looking up the rest from reference TRBV7-4 and TRBJ2-7 gives the full variable domain: GAGVSQSPRYKVAKRGRDVALRCDSISGHVTLYWYRQTLGQGSEVLTYSQSDAQRDKSGRPSGRFSAERPERSVSTLKIQRTEQGDSAVYLCASSLATRGAPSRYEQYFGPGTRLTVT.

The chain is built from TRBV15 and TRBJ2-4; the D gene is possibly TRBD1 (5 bases). The CDR3 has 14 residues. Germline CDR1 is LNHNV and CDR2 is YYDKDF (reference sequence). V lost 0 bases to trimming and J lost 6 bases, with 9 bases between them. The CDR3 nucleotides are TGTGCCACCAGCAGAGACAGGGCGATAAACATTCAGTACTTC. It is translated as CATSRDRAINIQYF.

The chain combines TRBV7-6 with TRBJ1-3; 7 bases align to TRBD1. The CDR3 length is 18 residues. J lost 0 bases, V lost 2 bases, and 10 bases had no gene match. Looked up from germline, CDR1 is SGHVS and CDR2 is FNYEAQ. The CDR3 bases are TGTGCCAGCAGCTTACCTCCGACAGGGTTGAGCTCTGGAAACACCATATATTTT. Its translation is CASSLPPTGLSSGNTIYF.

The chain employs TRBV2 and TRBJ2-7, with D unresolved. The CDR3 contains 12 residues. CDR1 and CDR2 (germline): SNHLY, FYNNEI. Trimming left V 2 bases short and J 2 bases short, with 4 bases between. CDR3 nucleotides: TGTGCCAGCAGTGAACTCCCCTACGAGCAGTACTTC. Protein sequence: CASSELPYEQYF.

This rearrangement joins TRBV10-3 to TRBJ2-3; tentatively, D is TRBD1 (5 bases). The CDR3 sequence is 15 residues long. V was clipped by 4 bases and J by 0 bases, with 11 bases between them. The germline V gene has CDR1 ENHRY and CDR2 SYGVKD. CDR3 residues: CAISGGRFSTDTQYF. As DNA, the CDR3 is TGTGCCATCAGTGGGGGCCGATTCAGCACAGATACGCAGTATTTT.

This chain connects TRBV27 to TRBJ1-2; 10 positions match TRBD1. V was clipped by 5 bases and J by 4 bases; unmatched bases: 4. This CDR3 has 14 amino acids. Germline assignment: CDR1 MNHEY and CDR2 SMNVEV (reference sequence). The DNA for the CDR3 is TGTGCCAGCAGTCCGAGGACAGGGGGCTATGGCTACACCTTC. Its protein is CASSPRTGGYGYTF.

In its sample, this clone was seen once. Here the CDR3 reads CASSYGGGPTVLTF. The CDR3 DNA sequence: TGTGCCAGCAGTTACGGCGGGGGCCCCACCGTCCTGACTTTC. V is TRBV6-5 and J is TRBJ2-6, with D perhaps TRBD2 (7 bases). The CDR3 totals 14 residues. In germline, CDR1 is MNHEY, CDR2 SVGAGI. Trimming removed 2 bases from V and 12 bases from J, with 14 bases in between.

The chain couples TRBV5-1 to TRBJ1-4, with 9 bases that match TRBD1. Germline-derived CDR1 and CDR2 are SGHRS and YFSETQ. The CDR3 spans 15 residues. Trimming cost V 4 bases and J 6 bases; bases outside gene matches: 7. The CDR3 nucleotides are TGCGCCAGCAGCCCGGCAGGGACAGGGCATGAAAAACTGTTTTTT. Its translation: CASSPAGTGHEKLFF.

V usage is TRBV18 and J usage is TRBJ1-2, with a weak D call TRBD1 (6 bases). The CDR3 runs 13 residues. Trimming left V 1 base short and J 8 bases short, with 11 bases between. Germline V lookup: CDR1 KGHSH, CDR2 LQKENI. The DNA for the CDR3 is TGTGCCAGCTCACCACGGGGGCTGGGCGGCTACACCTTC. Residues: CASSPRGLGGYTF.

CDR3 nucleotides: TGTGCCAGCAGCTTGGGGGGAGGAAGGGGTTCCCCTGAAGCTTTCTTT. Its protein is CASSLGGGRGSPEAFF. The chain couples TRBV5-4 to TRBJ1-1; weak D call: TRBD1 (5 bases). CDR3 size: 16 residues. In germline, CDR1 is SGHNT, CDR2 YYREEE (reference sequence). The V gene lost 0 bases and the J gene lost 6 bases, with 18 bases spanning the gap.

This clone appeared a single time. The chain carries TRBV6-5 and TRBJ1-1, with TRBD1 identical over 7 bases. The length of the CDR3 is 15 residues. With V trimmed by 10 bases and J by 1 base, 12 bases remained unmatched. The germline CDR1 and CDR2 sequences are MNHEY and SVGAGI. CDR3 sequence: CATSDKAGGNTEAFF. The CDR3 region has the DNA TGTGCCACCTCCGACAAGGCAGGGGGGAACACTGAAGCTTTCTTT.

This rearrangement joins TRBV12-5 to TRBJ2-7; possible D gene TRBD1, 6 bases. CDR3 length: 13 residues. Trimming pared 0 bases from V and 6 bases from J, leaving 9 bases between. Germline V gene data show CDR1 as LGHNT and CDR2 as FRNRAP. This CDR3 is CASGLVQGSEQYF. CDR3 DNA: TGTGCTAGTGGTTTGGTACAGGGATCCGAGCAGTACTTC. Drawing the rest from reference TRBV12-5 and TRBJ2-7, the complete variable domain is DARVTQTPRHKVTEMGQEVTMRCQPILGHNTVFWYRQTMMQGLELLAYFRNRAPLDDSGMPKDRFSAEMPDATLATLKIQPSEPRDSAVYFCASGLVQGSEQYFGPGTRLTVT.

The rearrangement joins TRBV5-4 to TRBJ2-7; a possible D gene is TRBD1 (5 bases). Deletions cut 1 base from V and 4 bases from J, with 15 bases between. From germline, CDR1 is SGHNT and CDR2 YYREEE (reference sequence). This CDR3 is built from 15 residues. In DNA form, the CDR3 reads TGTGCCAGCAGCTTGCGGTTGGGGCTTGGGTACGAGCAGTACTTC. Encoded protein: CASSLRLGLGYEQYF.

The chain uses TRBV6-5 and TRBJ1-3, with D uncertain. CDR1 and CDR2 (germline): MNHEY, SVGAGI. Trimming removed 0 bases from V and 0 bases from J, with 9 bases in between. This CDR3 is 16 amino acids long. The CDR3 sequence is CASSYSQQNSGNTIYF. The CDR3 DNA reads as TGTGCCAGCAGTTACTCGCAACAGAACTCTGGAAACACCATATATTTT.

This clone has just one count. The chain uses TRBV2 and TRBJ2-3; 10 positions agree with TRBD1. The CDR3 runs 15 residues. The germline V gene encodes CDR1 SNHLY and CDR2 FYNNEI. V was pared by 6 bases and J by 4 bases, with 7 bases of the junction left unmatched. Written as DNA, the CDR3 is TGTGCCAGCAGGAGGGACAGGGGTATTGCAGATACGCAGTATTTT. This codes for CASRRDRGIADTQYF.

This clone was counted a single time. The rearrangement uses TRBV7-2 and TRBJ2-7; no clear D. The CDR3 is 14 amino acids. Trimming pared 2 bases from V and 0 bases from J, leaving 8 bases between. In germline, CDR1 is SGHTA, CDR2 FQGNSA. CDR3 region: CASSLYLTSYEQYF. CDR3 sequence (DNA): TGTGCCAGCAGCTTATACCTAACCTCCTACGAGCAGTACTTC.

Only one count was recorded for this clone. This chain links TRBV21-1 with TRBJ1-2. TRBV21-1 is a pseudogene. The CDR3 length is 17 residues. The CDR3 is CASSKVGGDPDIYGYTF. In DNA form, the CDR3 reads TGTGCCAGCAGCAAAGTCGGAGGGGACCCCGACATCTATGGCTACACCTTC.

The gene calls are TRBV9 and TRBJ2-3, with unresolved D. V lost 0 bases and J 3 bases, leaving 14 bases between the germline ends. This CDR3 region has 16 residues. CDR1 and CDR2 (germline): SGDLS, YYNGEE. The CDR3 bases are TGTGCCAGCAGCGTAGCGGGTTCCTCAATAACAGATACGCAGTATTTT. Protein: CASSVAGSSITDTQYF.

This clone came up once. The rearrangement joins TRBV7-9 to TRBJ1-5, with TRBD1 matching 7 bases. Trimming at V came to 1 base and at J to 6 bases, leaving 12 bases not matched to a gene. The CDR3 sequence is 17 residues long. CDR1 is SEHNR and CDR2 is FQNEAQ in the germline V gene (reference sequence). The CDR3: CASSLGRIGGRGQPQHF. DNA of the CDR3: TGTGCCAGCAGCTTAGGAAGGATAGGGGGCCGGGGTCAGCCCCAGCATTTT.

The V call is TRBV20-1, the J call TRBJ2-7; D unclear. V was pared by 3 bases and J by 0 bases, with 9 bases between. Germline lookup yields CDR1 DFQATT and CDR2 SNEGSKA (reference sequence). The CDR3 sequence is 13 residues long. CDR3 in amino acids: CSASHSSSYEQYF. The CDR3 bases are TGCAGTGCTAGTCACAGTAGCTCCTACGAGCAGTACTTC.

The chain is built from TRBV28 and TRBJ2-7, with 14 positions matching TRBD2. The V and J ends lost 6 bases and 12 bases, in that order; junction bases with no gene match: 10. The CDR3 length is 14 residues. Germline assignment: CDR1 MDHEN and CDR2 SYDVKM. The CDR3, as DNA: TGTGCCAGCAGAAGACTAGCGGGAGGGCCCGACATGTACTTC. It encodes CASRRLAGGPDMYF.

This clone appeared a few times. V and J are TRBV29-1 and TRBJ1-5; 8 nucleotides agree with TRBD1. J lost 0 bases, V lost 4 bases, and 14 bases had no gene match. CDR3 size: 18 residues. Per the germline V gene, CDR1 is SQVTM and CDR2 is ANQGSEA. CDR3 region: CSVVLAQGAVYSNQPQHF. The CDR3 region has the DNA TGCAGCGTTGTGTTAGCCCAGGGGGCTGTATATAGCAATCAGCCCCAGCATTTT. The whole variable domain, filled in from reference TRBV29-1 and TRBJ1-5, reads SAVISQKPSRDICQRGTSLTIQCQVDSQVTMMFWYRQQPGQSLTLIATANQGSEATYESGFVIDKFPISRPNLTFSTLTVSNMSPEDSSIYLCSVVLAQGAVYSNQPQHFGDGTRLSIL.